This is a list of T cell receptor beta chains from one sample in a study of blood T cells in healthy people across ages. A single record per CDR3 protein comes from TCRdb applying MiXCR to the 5' RACE reads. The repertoire includes about 570,000 distinct CDR3 sequences, 25% to 30% of them detected once, and about a fifth sits in the top ten. Sequenced material: blood. The receptors were gathered from a woman aged 70-85 years in good health. Both conserved end residues are part of each CDR3. Fields, in order: D gene, V gene, clone size, CDR3 protein. D genes are given only for firm matches. Only part of the rows carry a size: once, few, many, or a class if the clone is expanded.

.	TRBV9	.	CASSVVPGLGEQYF
TRBD2	TRBV10-3	many	CAISDRQAGTYNEQFF
TRBD2	TRBV20-1	once	CSARLGLAGDYEQFF
.	TRBV5-1	few	CASSRGSGATNEKLFF
.	TRBV12-3/TRBV12-4	few	CASSFSTSETQYF
.	TRBV5-5	few	CASSSAGGTNEKLFF
TRBD1	TRBV6-5	.	CASKWDRGTYEQYF
.	TRBV12-3/TRBV12-4	.	CASSNLPGASEQYF
.	TRBV18	few	CASSDTGQPQHF
.	TRBV20-1	once	CSAREGAGENAEQFF
.	TRBV6-2/TRBV6-3	.	CASRAWGEQYF
.	TRBV5-1	few	CASSLEGTQETQYF
TRBD1	TRBV7-2	many	CASSLGGQGKNIQYF
.	TRBV15	.	CAPSRDQETQYF
TRBD2	TRBV4-3	.	CASSQKGGAGVNQETQYF
TRBD1	TRBV7-9	.	CASSYTGTANSPLHF
TRBD1	TRBV7-9	few	CASSLGQGRNQPQHF
TRBD1	TRBV7-2	once	CASSRQGQNEKLFF
.	TRBV29-1	.	CSAMTVLDGYTF
.	TRBV5-1	.	CASTPHTGAGYNEQFF
.	TRBV5-1	once	CASSLDTGSGNIQYF
TRBD1	TRBV29-1	few	CSSGQGGTEAFF